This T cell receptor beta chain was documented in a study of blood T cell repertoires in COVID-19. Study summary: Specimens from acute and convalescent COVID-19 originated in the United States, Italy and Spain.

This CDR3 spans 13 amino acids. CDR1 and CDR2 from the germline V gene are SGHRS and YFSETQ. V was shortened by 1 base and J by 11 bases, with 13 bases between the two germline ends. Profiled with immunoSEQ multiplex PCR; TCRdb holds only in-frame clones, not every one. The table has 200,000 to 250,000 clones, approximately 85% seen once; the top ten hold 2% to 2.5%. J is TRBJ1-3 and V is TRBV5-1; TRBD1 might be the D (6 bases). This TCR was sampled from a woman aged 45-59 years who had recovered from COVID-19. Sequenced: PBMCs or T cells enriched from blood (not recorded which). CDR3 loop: CASSLNGGAPIYF. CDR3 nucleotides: TGCGCCAGCAGCTTGAATGGGGGCGCTCCCATATATTTT. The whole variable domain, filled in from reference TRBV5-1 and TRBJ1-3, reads KAGVTQTPRYLIKTRGQQVTLSCSPISGHRSVSWYQQTPGQGLQFLFEYFSETQRNKGNFPGRFSGRQFSNSRSEMNVSTLELGDSALYLCASSLNGGAPIYFGEGSWLTVV.